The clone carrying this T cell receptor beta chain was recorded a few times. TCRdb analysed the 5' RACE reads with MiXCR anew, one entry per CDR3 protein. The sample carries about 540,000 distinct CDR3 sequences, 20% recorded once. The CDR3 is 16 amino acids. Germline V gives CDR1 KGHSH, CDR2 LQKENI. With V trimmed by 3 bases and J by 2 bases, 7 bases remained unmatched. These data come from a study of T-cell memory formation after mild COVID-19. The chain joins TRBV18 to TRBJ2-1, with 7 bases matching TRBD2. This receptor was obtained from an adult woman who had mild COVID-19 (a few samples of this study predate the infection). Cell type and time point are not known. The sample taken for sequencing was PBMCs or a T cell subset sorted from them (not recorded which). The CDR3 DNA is TGTGCCAGCTCACCCCGGGGAGGGGTCACCTACAATGAGCAGTTCTTC. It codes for CASSPRGGVTYNEQFF.